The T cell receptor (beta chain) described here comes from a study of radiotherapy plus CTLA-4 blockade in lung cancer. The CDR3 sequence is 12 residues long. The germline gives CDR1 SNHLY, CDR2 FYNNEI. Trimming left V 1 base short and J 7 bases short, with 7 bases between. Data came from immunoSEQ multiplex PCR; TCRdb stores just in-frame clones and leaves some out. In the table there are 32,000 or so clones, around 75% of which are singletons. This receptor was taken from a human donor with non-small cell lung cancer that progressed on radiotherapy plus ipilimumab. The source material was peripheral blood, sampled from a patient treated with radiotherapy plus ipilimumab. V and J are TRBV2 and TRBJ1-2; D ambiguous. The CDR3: CASSEDVSGYTF. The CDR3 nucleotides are TGTGCCAGCAGTGAAGACGTTAGTGGCTACACCTTC. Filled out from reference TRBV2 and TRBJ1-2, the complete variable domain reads EPEVTQTPSHQVTQMGQEVILRCVPISNHLYFYWYRQILGQKVEFLVSFYNNEISEKSEIFDDQFSVERPDGSNFTLKIRSTKLEDSAMYFCASSEDVSGYTFGSGTRLTVV.